This entry lists 3 T cell receptor beta chains sequenced from one sample in a study of T-cell memory formation after mild COVID-19. Using its own MiXCR run on the 5' RACE reads, TCRdb lists one record per CDR3 protein. The profile covers roughly 320,000 distinct CDR3 sequences, with under 30% appearing a single time and roughly 13% taken by the ten largest. The sequencing input was PBMCs or a T cell subset sorted from them (not recorded which). All receptors come from an adult woman who had mild COVID-19 (a few samples of this study predate the infection). Cell type and time point are not known.

This clonotype was seen only a few times. This CDR3 reads CASSYAGADTQYF. The CDR3 nucleotides read TGTGCCAGCAGTTACGCCGGGGCAGATACGCAGTATTTT. The chain carries TRBV28 and TRBJ2-3; maybe TRBD2 (5 bases). Germline V gene lookup returns CDR1 MDHEN and CDR2 SYDVKM. The CDR3 is made up of 13 amino acids. The V end lost 4 bases, the J end lost 4 bases, and 9 bases lay between the germline ends.

The V and J genes are TRBV7-6 and TRBJ2-7; D could derive from TRBD1 or TRBD2 (5 bases each). With 1 base removed from V and 9 bases from J, the gap between germline ends came to 13 bases. The CDR3 length is 13 residues. Germline CDR1 reads SGHVS; CDR2 reads FNYEAQ. The DNA for the CDR3 is TGTGCCAGCAGCTTAGGCGAAGGGACCCGGCAGTACTTC. It translates to CASSLGEGTRQYF.

In this sample, this clonotype turned up a few times. V and J are TRBV30 and TRBJ1-2, with D possibly TRBD1 on 5 matching bases. V was shortened by 6 bases and J by 4 bases, with 21 bases between the two germline ends. The CDR3 consists of 15 residues. Germline V gene sequence: CDR1 GTSNPN, CDR2 SVGIG (reference sequence). CDR3 region: CACLPGGMRTYGYTF. The CDR3 nucleotides are TGTGCCTGCCTCCCCGGGGGGATGCGCACCTATGGCTACACCTTC.